Sequencing of this T cell receptor (beta chain) was carried out in a study of T cell responses to AZD1222 COVID-19 vaccine. Broader study findings: Females outnumbered males among donors, who were mostly white British; clonal diversity was possibly underestimated. Baseline serology detected seropositivity in only 5 to 7 AZD1222 recipients. Repertoires were obtained solely post-peak T cell response. Two doses of AZD1222 preceded a rise in Spike-specific TCR breadth and depth.

Generated by immunoSEQ multiplex PCR, the TCRdb table keeps only in-frame clones and is missing some. Of some 130,000 clones listed, over 75% were seen once; the top ten hold around a sixth. This CDR3 region has 14 residues. In germline, CDR1 is MGHRA, CDR2 YSYEKL. The V end lost 5 bases, the J end lost 2 bases, and 10 bases lay between the germline ends. This clone was counted a few times. Antigen: not known. This sample comprised peripheral blood, obtained on day 0 of MenACWY control vaccination. This clonotype originated in an adult in good health. This rearrangement joins TRBV4-1 to TRBJ1-3; unclear D gene. CDR3 DNA: TGCGCCAGCAGCGAACTGATCGCTGGAAACACCATATATTTT. Protein product: CASSELIAGNTIYF.